This is a list of T cell receptor beta chains from one sample in a study of cytomegalovirus exposure and HLA in healthy donors. The repertoire was sequenced with immunoSEQ multiplex PCR; TCRdb's copy has only in-frame clones and lacks some. Of more than 140,000 clones listed, approximately 80% were seen once; the top ten hold 1.9%. Material for sequencing was PBMCs. The receptor source for this set is a woman aged 40 to 50 in good health and CMV-seronegative. Each CDR3 is given with its conserved first and last residue. The D gene is left open where the match is weak. Size values are once, few and many counts, or a class for expanded clones, and some rows have none.

v_gene,d_gene,j_gene,abundance,CDR3aa,CDR3nt
TRBV9,-,TRBJ2-6,-,CASSARRQEGGPGANVLTF,TGTGCCAGCAGCGCACGGAGACAGGAAGGAGGACCCGGGGCCAACGTCCTGACTTTC
TRBV10-3,TRBD2,TRBJ2-1,-,CAISELLAGNNEQFF,TGTGCCATCAGTGAGTTATTAGCGGGAAACAATGAGCAGTTCTTC
TRBV28,TRBD1,TRBJ1-5,once,CASSSGQDNQPQHF,TGTGCCAGCAGTTCGGGACAGGACAATCAGCCCCAGCATTTT
TRBV9,-,TRBJ2-7,-,CASSAGTDYEQYF,TGTGCCAGCAGCGCTGGGACTGACTACGAGCAGTACTTC
TRBV27,-,TRBJ1-5,-,CASSTPGAPQHF,TGTGCCAGCAGTACCCCAGGGGCGCCCCAGCATTTT
TRBV5-4,TRBD2,TRBJ2-1,once,CASSLPGGRNYNEQFF,TGTGCCAGCAGCCTACCCGGCGGGAGGAACTACAATGAGCAGTTCTTC
TRBV28,-,TRBJ1-1,-,CASSSPGLNTEAFF,TGTGCCAGCAGTTCCCCAGGGTTGAACACTGAAGCTTTCTTT
TRBV28,-,TRBJ2-7,-,CASSLRGNGYEQYF,TGTGCCAGCAGTTTGAGAGGGAATGGGTACGAGCAGTACTTC
TRBV18,-,TRBJ1-2,-,CASSPPGEPNYGYTF,TGTGCCAGCTCACCACCAGGAGAACCTAACTATGGCTACACCTTC
TRBV11-3,TRBD1,TRBJ2-5,-,CASSSDRGETQYF,TGTGCCAGCAGCTCTGACAGGGGAGAGACCCAGTACTTC
TRBV18,-,TRBJ1-5,-,CASSPVTEDQPQHF,TGTGCCAGCTCACCAGTCACGGAGGATCAGCCCCAGCATTTT
TRBV7-9,-,TRBJ2-4,-,CASSLGGRGNIQYF,TGTGCCAGCAGCTTAGGAGGGAGAGGGAACATTCAGTACTTC
TRBV4-2,-,TRBJ2-7,-,CASSPQTDPSSYEQYF,TGTGCCAGCAGCCCGCAGACCGACCCTAGCTCCTACGAGCAGTACTTC
TRBV4-3,-,TRBJ1-4,-,CASSQEAGRNEKLFF,TGCGCCAGCAGCCAAGAAGCCGGGAGGAATGAAAAACTGTTTTTT
TRBV11-2,-,TRBJ1-2,-,CASSLNRASNYGYTF,TGTGCCAGCAGCCTTAACAGGGCCTCTAACTATGGCTACACCTTC
TRBV7-9,-,TRBJ1-2,-,CASRYTSGSYYGYTF,TGTGCCAGCAGATATACTTCAGGGTCTTACTATGGCTACACCTTC
TRBV18,-,TRBJ1-1,-,CASSRDMNTEAFF,TGTGCCAGCAGCCGGGACATGAACACTGAAGCTTTCTTT
TRBV5-1,-,TRBJ2-5,-,CASSQGQQETQYF,TGCGCCAGCAGTCAGGGCCAACAAGAGACCCAGTACTTC
TRBV28,-,TRBJ1-3,-,CASSLLRSSGNTIYF,TGTGCCAGCAGTTTATTGCGGTCCTCTGGAAACACCATATATTTT
TRBV19,-,TRBJ1-1,-,CASSTRRGDTEAFF,TGTGCCAGTAGTACAAGACGGGGGGACACTGAAGCTTTCTTT
TRBV7-2,TRBD1,TRBJ2-7,-,CASSLVGQGSYEQYF,TGTGCCAGCAGCTTAGTCGGACAGGGGTCCTACGAGCAGTACTTC
TRBV11-2,TRBD1,TRBJ1-1,-,CASSLGQGGVTEAFF,TGTGCCAGCAGCTTAGGACAGGGGGGAGTAACTGAAGCTTTCTTT
TRBV7-3,TRBD1,TRBJ1-6,-,CASSSRQGRF,TGTGCCAGCAGCTCCCGACAGGGGAGGTTT
TRBV9,-,TRBJ2-6,-,CASSPRSGANVLTF,TGTGCCAGCAGCCCCCGTTCTGGGGCCAACGTCCTGACTTTC
TRBV7-8,TRBD2,TRBJ2-7,once,CASSLLPSGRLDRSYEQYF,TGTGCCAGCAGCTTACTCCCTAGCGGGAGGCTCGACCGTAGCTACGAGCAGTACTTC
TRBV28,TRBD1,TRBJ1-3,few,CASRHLTGARDTIYF,TGTGCCAGCAGACACCTGACAGGGGCACGGGACACCATATATTTT
TRBV9,-,TRBJ2-1,-,CASSVEGTRGHEQFF,TGTGCCAGCAGCGTAGAAGGTACCAGGGGTCATGAGCAGTTCTTC
TRBV5-4,-,TRBJ1-2,-,CASSADRYGYTF,TGTGCCAGCAGCGCAGACAGATATGGCTACACCTTC
TRBV27,TRBD2,TRBJ2-2,-,CASSFTSVTGELFF,TGTGCCAGCAGTTTCACTAGCGTCACCGGGGAGCTGTTTTTT
TRBV19,-,TRBJ1-1,-,CASTRTNEAFF,TGTGCCAGTACAAGGACAAACGAAGCTTTCTTT
TRBV18,TRBD1,TRBJ1-2,-,CASSLTTGTADGYTF,TGTGCCAGCTCACTTACCACGGGGACAGCAGATGGCTACACCTTC
TRBV6-6,-,TRBJ2-7,-,CASMESTYEQYF,TGTGCCAGCATGGAGTCGACCTACGAGCAGTACTTC
TRBV9,TRBD1,TRBJ2-5,once,CASSRRPWTGDETQYF,TGTGCCAGCAGCCGACGACCTTGGACAGGGGACGAGACCCAGTACTTC
TRBV27,TRBD2,TRBJ2-1,-,CASSLTGLSNEQFF,TGTGCCAGCAGTTTAACGGGACTAAGTAATGAGCAGTTCTTC
TRBV6-6,TRBD2,TRBJ2-7,-,CASSYSYRGRVYEQYF,TGTGCCAGCAGTTACTCGTACCGCGGGAGAGTCTACGAGCAGTACTTC
TRBV18,TRBD2,TRBJ2-1,-,CASSPTSGSPYNEQFF,TGTGCCAGCTCACCGACTAGCGGGTCCCCTTACAATGAGCAGTTCTTC
TRBV7-2,TRBD2,TRBJ2-6,-,CASSLGGLAGFSGANVLTF,TGTGCCAGCAGCTTAGGGGGACTAGCGGGTTTCTCTGGGGCCAACGTCCTGACTTTC
TRBV4-1,TRBD1,TRBJ2-7,once,CASSQETDRGHHYEQYF,TGCGCCAGCAGCCAAGAAACGGACAGGGGGCACCACTACGAGCAGTACTTC
TRBV28,TRBD1,TRBJ1-2,-,CASQRAGRQGTHYTF,TGTGCCAGCCAGCGCGCGGGGAGACAGGGAACTCACTACACCTTC
TRBV6-1,-,TRBJ1-5,-,CASSGRTAPLINSNQPQHF,TGTGCCAGCAGTGGACGGACAGCGCCCTTGATTAATAGCAATCAGCCCCAGCATTTT
TRBV5-1,-,TRBJ2-4,-,CASSYTGEWNIQYF,TGCGCCAGCAGCTACACGGGGGAGTGGAACATTCAGTACTTC
TRBV13,TRBD2,TRBJ2-7,-,CASSLALAGGYEQYF,TGTGCCAGCAGCTTAGCACTAGCGGGTGGCTACGAGCAGTACTTC
TRBV19,-,TRBJ2-2,-,CASFPAGAALPGELFF,TGTGCCAGTTTTCCAGCGGGCGCGGCCTTACCCGGGGAGCTGTTTTTT
TRBV4-2,TRBD1,TRBJ1-2,-,CASSQEVRGQGYTF,TGTGCCAGCAGCCAAGAGGTCAGGGGGCAAGGCTACACCTTC